This T cell receptor beta chain was recorded in a study of human T cells and chemical hapten exposure. Across the whole study: Once 0.01% DPC had been applied to the upper back by patch test, readings were taken at 6 days. General study findings and limits: No change in TCRs above 1 in 1000 frequency was produced by DPC sensitization.

TCRdb used MiXCR to reprocess the RACE reads, holding one entry per CDR3 protein. Here the sample spans some 98,000 distinct CDR3 sequences, 10% to 12% being singletons. Time point in this sample: pre-sensitization, week 0. The treatment: therapeutic diphenylcyclopropenone sensitization with weekly scalp DPC. This clonotype was seen repeatedly, ten times or more. Its antigen is currently unknown. V was clipped by 5 bases and J by 7 bases; unmatched bases: 19. CDR1 is SGHVS and CDR2 is FQNEAQ in the germline V gene. CDR3 length: 17 residues. This clonotype originated in an older woman with alopecia areata. Some clones in this sample may be carry-over from other donors' samples. The rearrangement links TRBV7-8 to TRBJ2-7; 8 bases are shared with TRBD2. The sequencing here drew on whole blood, taken in connection with sensitization to the hapten diphenylcyclopropenone (DPC). CDR3 DNA: TGTGCCAGCAGCCCGTTCCGGATAGCGGGGACTGGTGGGGAGCAGTACTTC. It is translated as CASSPFRIAGTGGEQYF.